This is a list of T cell receptor beta chains from one sample in a study of technical replicates of blood from a few donors. Using immunoSEQ multiplex PCR, the repertoire was profiled, and TCRdb retains in-frame clones only, with some absent. The sample records around 80,000 clones, 94% being singletons. The sample taken for sequencing was T cells isolated from PBMCs. The receptors stem from a human donor in good health. Each CDR3 is given with its conserved first and last residue. D genes are given only for firm matches. Part of the rows lack a size; the others show once, few, many or a class for expanded clones.

D: NA
V: TRBV6-1
size: NA
J: TRBJ2-2
CDR3: CASFRTAYTGELFF
DNA: TGTGCCAGCTTCCGGACAGCGTACACCGGGGAGCTGTTTTTT

D: TRBD1
V: TRBV2
size: NA
J: TRBJ2-1
CDR3: CASRPGTGGKNEQFF
DNA: TGTGCCAGCAGACCCGGGACAGGGGGCAAAAATGAGCAGTTCTTC

D: NA
V: TRBV10-3
size: NA
J: TRBJ2-3
CDR3: CAITRGIVGDTQYF
DNA: TGTGCCATCACAAGAGGGATAGTAGGAGATACGCAGTATTTT

D: NA
V: TRBV29-1
size: NA
J: TRBJ1-2
CDR3: CSVETGHNYGYTF
DNA: TGCAGCGTTGAAACAGGGCATAACTATGGCTACACCTTC

D: NA
V: TRBV19
size: NA
J: TRBJ2-2
CDR3: CASSAPSHGFTGELFF
DNA: TGTGCCAGTAGTGCCCCGAGCCACGGTTTCACCGGGGAGCTGTTTTTT

D: NA
V: TRBV6-5
size: NA
J: TRBJ1-2
CDR3: CASSYLVEGYGYTF
DNA: TGTGCCAGCAGTTACCTAGTTGAGGGCTATGGCTACACCTTC

D: TRBD2
V: TRBV7-2
size: NA
J: TRBJ2-3
CDR3: CASSLWGGGSTDTQYF
DNA: TGTGCCAGCAGCCTCTGGGGGGGTGGGAGCACAGATACGCAGTATTTT

D: TRBD1
V: TRBV27
size: few
J: TRBJ2-5
CDR3: CASSLVRGIGETQYF
DNA: TGTGCCAGCAGTTTAGTCAGGGGGATCGGAGAGACCCAGTACTTC

D: NA
V: TRBV25-1
size: NA
J: TRBJ2-1
CDR3: CASREPLSGHEQFF
DNA: TGTGCCAGCAGGGAACCCCTTTCAGGGCATGAGCAGTTCTTC

D: NA
V: TRBV6-1
size: NA
J: TRBJ1-5
CDR3: CASSFGGAEKQPQHF
DNA: TGTGCCAGCTCTTTCGGGGGTGCGGAAAAACAGCCCCAGCATTTT

D: TRBD2
V: TRBV6-1
size: NA
J: TRBJ2-3
CDR3: CASKGGAFSTDTQYF
DNA: TGTGCCAGCAAGGGAGGGGCGTTTAGCACAGATACGCAGTATTTT

D: NA
V: TRBV4-2
size: NA
J: TRBJ2-7
CDR3: CASSQEWESEQYF
DNA: TGTGCCAGCAGCCAAGAGTGGGAGTCCGAGCAGTACTTC

D: TRBD1
V: TRBV30
size: NA
J: TRBJ2-7
CDR3: CAWSYGTGGSYEQYF
DNA: TGTGCCTGGAGTTATGGGACAGGGGGGTCCTACGAGCAGTACTTC

D: NA
V: TRBV10-3
size: NA
J: TRBJ2-6
CDR3: CAITPGISGANVLTF
DNA: TGTGCCATCACACCAGGGATCTCTGGGGCCAACGTCCTGACTTTC

D: TRBD1
V: TRBV5-4
size: NA
J: TRBJ1-1
CDR3: CASSLGNRGNTEAFF
DNA: TGTGCCAGCAGCTTGGGTAACAGGGGGAACACTGAAGCTTTCTTT

D: TRBD2
V: TRBV18
size: NA
J: TRBJ2-5
CDR3: CASSPPRTSASQYF
DNA: TGTGCCAGCTCACCACCGAGGACTAGTGCCTCCCAGTACTTC

D: NA
V: TRBV19
size: NA
J: TRBJ1-1
CDR3: CATKKTGYRNTEAFF
DNA: TGTGCCACAAAAAAAACAGGGTACAGGAACACTGAAGCTTTCTTT

D: NA
V: TRBV14
size: once
J: TRBJ1-2
CDR3: CASSRDRWGYTF
DNA: TGTGCCAGCAGCCGAGACAGGTGGGGCTACACCTTC

D: TRBD1
V: TRBV9
size: NA
J: TRBJ2-5
CDR3: CASSLGGAWETQYF
DNA: TGTGCCAGCAGTTTAGGGGGCGCGTGGGAGACCCAGTACTTC

D: TRBD1
V: TRBV19
size: NA
J: TRBJ1-5
CDR3: CATGTGGWQPQHF
DNA: TGTGCCACGGGGACAGGGGGTTGGCAGCCCCAGCATTTT

D: NA
V: TRBV5-6
size: NA
J: TRBJ2-7
CDR3: CASINGLTTSYEQYF
DNA: TGTGCCAGCATCAATGGACTAACAACCTCCTACGAGCAGTACTTC

D: NA
V: TRBV5-1
size: NA
J: TRBJ2-2
CDR3: CASSLGGGTNTGELFF
DNA: TGCGCCAGCAGCTTGGGGGGCGGGACGAACACCGGGGAGCTGTTTTTT

D: TRBD2
V: TRBV4-1
size: NA
J: TRBJ2-1
CDR3: CASSPGLAGNEQFF
DNA: TGCGCCAGCAGCCCGGGACTAGCAGGCAATGAGCAGTTCTTC